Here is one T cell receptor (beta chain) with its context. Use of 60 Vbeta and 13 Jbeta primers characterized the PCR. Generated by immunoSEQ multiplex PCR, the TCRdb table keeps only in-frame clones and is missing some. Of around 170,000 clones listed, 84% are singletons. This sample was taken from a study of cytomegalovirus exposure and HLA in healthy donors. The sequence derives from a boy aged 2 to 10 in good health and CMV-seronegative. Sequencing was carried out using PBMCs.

CDR3 in DNA: TGTGCCAGCTCACCGGCAGGGGGAAGCAATGAGCAGTTCTTC. Translating it yields CASSPAGGSNEQFF. J is TRBJ2-1 and V is TRBV18; 7 positions match TRBD1. J gave up 6 bases and V 3 bases, and 5 bases lay outside the gene matches. This CDR3 has 14 amino acids. CDR1 is KGHSH, CDR2 LQKENI, per germline.